This T cell receptor beta chain was profiled in a study of beta chain features in type 1 diabetes. Across the whole study: Researchers looked at some 99 million sorted cells across all samples.

Study findings and constraints: The study found moderately but significantly shorter TCRB CDR3s in all four CD4+ subsets of Type 1 diabetes patients. It was possible that PCR favored shorter templates, equally so in patients and controls.

Every bit of the isolated RNA underwent reverse transcription, so sequencing read expressed TCRB transcripts. Read counts averaged approximately 3.5 million for samples of naive, central memory and regulatory T cells. The protocol was immunoSEQ multiplex PCR, while the TCRdb copy is restricted to in-frame clones and leaves out a portion. The sample yields 60,000 or so clones, roughly three fifths seen once. On this clone itself: Its specificity is unknown.

The germline V gene has CDR1 MNHNY and CDR2 SVGAGI (reference sequence). The CDR3 is 12 residues long. The sequenced sample consisted of Tregs from blood. The chain employs TRBV6-6 and TRBJ2-5; D is tentatively TRBD1 or TRBD2 (5 bases each). The DNA matches TRBJ2-7 better at its end, which makes the J call doubtful. This TCR came from a young woman in good health. CDR3 amino acids: CASRLRGHEQYF. The CDR3 nucleotides are TGTGCCAGCAGACTTAGGGGACACGAGCAGTACTTC.